This TCR beta chain was recorded in a study of beta chain features in type 1 diabetes. Study-wide findings and caveats: VDJ junctions sequenced from type 1 diabetes patients showed fewer insertions and more deletions. Moderate yet significant TCRB CDR3 shortening was seen in Type 1 diabetes patients in all four CD4+ subsets. Naive, central memory and regulatory TCRB repertoires appeared more similar among patients than healthy donors.

Unmatched junction bases numbered 11, after V lost 7 bases and J lost 0 bases. The length of the CDR3 is 16 residues. Germline values: CDR1 SQVTM, CDR2 ANQGSEA. Sort purity for all populations was recorded as exceeding 98%. A word on this clone: Its antigen is currently unknown.

Expressed TCRB transcripts got sequenced, as all isolated RNA was reverse transcribed. Method: immunoSEQ multiplex PCR; TCRdb's copy keeps in-frame clones and lacks some. Among roughly 340,000 clones listed, approximately 12% were seen once. This rearrangement joins TRBV29-1 to TRBJ2-1, with 8 bases fitting TRBD1. Sequenced: naive CD4+ T cells from blood. The receptor was derived from a woman between 18 and 29 years old with type 1 diabetes. The CDR3 sequence: CSGYSKTGVSYNEQFF. The DNA of the CDR3 is TGCAGCGGCTATTCAAAGACAGGGGTCTCCTACAATGAGCAGTTCTTC.